The clone carrying this TCR beta chain was seen ten or more times. Antigen unknown. Amplification of the TCR beta CDR3 regions used RNA transcripts (as template). HTBI primers were employed in first-round RT-PCR, then a second-round multiplex PCR followed. TCRdb re-called the multiplex PCR reads with MiXCR, one entry per CDR3 protein. The table shows a few hundred thousand distinct CDR3 sequences, with about 15% occurring only once. This sample is part of a study of Graves' ophthalmopathy and Graves' hyperthyroidism. Study overall: Before any treatment, peripheral blood was taken at the initial diagnosis.

Newly diagnosed hyperthyroidism donors, aged 18 to 65, duration under 2 months. Patients were diagnosed from clinical symptoms, serum thyroxine, TRAb, thyroid ultrasound and orbital computed tomography. General study points: A roughly 81% specificity and around 90% sensitivity were achieved by a 13-signature model that separated ophthalmopathy from stable hyperthyroidism.

V was shortened by 5 bases and J by 5 bases, with 13 bases between the two germline ends. CDR3 length: 14 residues. Specimen: peripheral blood. The chain joins TRBV12-3 or TRBV12-4 to TRBJ1-5, with a tentative D call TRBD1 (6 bases). This TCR was sampled from an adult woman with stable Graves' hyperthyroidism. The CDR3 nucleotides are TGTGCCAGCAGTAGGCAGGGGCCTGATCAGCCCCAGCATTTT. The encoded protein is CASSRQGPDQPQHF.